Below, 4 T cell receptor beta chains from the same sample are listed, as sequenced in a study of identical twins. TCRdb passed the 5' RACE reads through MiXCR, listing each CDR3 protein once. The profile covers 450,000 to 650,000 distinct CDR3 sequences, with approximately 16% appearing a single time and roughly 0.42% taken by the ten largest. Separately, the same data were catalogued under a study of yellow fever vaccine responses in identical twins.

Sequencing input: CD4+ T cells sorted from blood. Receptors were obtained from a woman younger than 30 in good health.

The rearrangement uses TRBV6-5 and TRBJ2-1; D is tentatively TRBD1 or TRBD2 (5 bases each). This CDR3 region has 11 residues. Looked up from germline, CDR1 is MNHEY and CDR2 is SVGAGI. The V and J ends lost 9 bases and 7 bases respectively, with 10 bases between them. CDR3 in DNA: TGTGCCAGTACCTGGGGGAATGAGCAGTTCTTC. Translated, it gives CASTWGNEQFF.

The chain recombines TRBV12-3 or TRBV12-4 with TRBJ1-4; a possible D gene is TRBD1 (6 bases). The CDR3 covers 14 residues. The germline V and J ends were trimmed by 5 bases and 7 bases, with 14 bases remaining between them. This chain's CDR3 is CASSRGQSGEKLFF. CDR3 coding DNA: TGTGCCAGCAGTCGGGGACAAAGCGGTGAAAAACTGTTTTTT.

CDR3 DNA sequence: TGCAGCGTTTTCGACAGGGGTCGGGCCAACAATGAGCAGTTCTTC. Translating it yields CSVFDRGRANNEQFF. V is TRBV29-1 and J is TRBJ2-1; 8 bases agree with TRBD1. The germline V gene encodes CDR1 SQVTM and CDR2 ANQGSEA. V shed 5 bases, J shed 5 bases, and the junction held 11 bases outside the gene matches. The length of the CDR3 is 15 residues.

The rearrangement uses TRBV19 and TRBJ1-1; unclear D gene. CDR1 and CDR2 (germline): LNHDA, SQIVND (reference sequence). Deletions cut 7 bases from V and 0 bases from J, with 9 bases between. The CDR3 runs to 13 residues. CDR3 sequence reads: CASKDLMNTEAFF. As DNA, the CDR3 is TGTGCCAGTAAGGATCTCATGAACACTGAAGCTTTCTTT.